These 13 T cell receptor beta chains came from one sample sequenced in a study of CD8+ T cells in alopecia areata. cDNA serving as the sequencing template came from extracted, reverse transcribed RNA. Sequencing was performed with immunoSEQ multiplex PCR; in TCRdb, only in-frame clones are kept and a portion is missing. Of about 200,000 clones detected, roughly two fifths appear once; the ten largest clones hold 0.48%. Treatment specified: oral pan-JAK inhibitor, 5-10 mg twice daily. Sequencing was performed on CD4+ T cells sorted from blood, taken at approximately week 30, from a patient treated with tofacitinib. Source of these receptors: a human donor with alopecia areata.

This clone has a handful of counts. This rearrangement joins TRBV4-2 to TRBJ1-2, with D perhaps TRBD1 (5 bases). The CDR3 totals 13 residues. Trimming left V 2 bases short and J 6 bases short, with 10 bases between. Germline V gene sequence: CDR1 LGHNA, CDR2 YNFKEQ. CDR3 protein: CASSQPTGDGYTF. CDR3 nucleotide sequence: TGTGCCAGCAGCCAACCTACGGGGGATGGCTACACCTTC.

The chain combines TRBV2 with TRBJ2-7; no firm D call. The CDR3 totals 14 residues. Germline V gene lookup returns CDR1 SNHLY and CDR2 FYNNEI. Trimming removed 1 base from V and 9 bases from J, with 16 bases in between. CDR3 bases: TGTGCCAGCAGTGAAGATCTGACAATAAGAGGGCAGTACTTC. As protein: CASSEDLTIRGQYF.

The V and J genes are TRBV28 and TRBJ2-6; TRBD2 is a possible D gene (6 bases). In germline, CDR1 is MDHEN, CDR2 SYDVKM. The V end was cut by 5 bases, the J end by 0 bases, with 26 bases between. The length of the CDR3 is 21 residues. The CDR3, as DNA: TGTGCCAGCAGTCCCCCCGGAGGGGACGGAGTATCTTACTCTGGGGCCAACGTCCTGACTTTC. Protein: CASSPPGGDGVSYSGANVLTF.

The chain joins TRBV6-5 to TRBJ1-1, with TRBD1 as a possible D gene (5 bases). Trimming took 6 bases from V and 1 from J, leaving 9 bases between them. The germline V gene encodes CDR1 MNHEY and CDR2 SVGAGI. CDR3 length: 13 residues. The DNA for the CDR3 is TGTGCCAGCAGCTCGACAGCGAACACTGAAGCTTTCTTT. Its translation is CASSSTANTEAFF.

The rearrangement joins TRBV5-1 to TRBJ1-2, with 9 nucleotides matching TRBD1. The CDR3 is made up of 14 amino acids. Germline CDR1 reads SGHRS; CDR2 reads YFSETQ. V was clipped by 4 bases and J by 9 bases; unmatched bases: 10. The CDR3: CASSPDRGRGSYTF. DNA of the CDR3: TGCGCCAGCAGCCCGGACAGGGGCCGGGGGAGCTACACCTTC.

The rearrangement joins TRBV6-1 to TRBJ2-7; TRBD2 matches at 9 bases. The CDR3 consists of 15 residues. Trimming cost V 6 bases and J 1 base; bases outside gene matches: 7. The germline CDR1 and CDR2 sequences are MNHNS and SASEGT. CDR3 coding DNA: TGTGCCAGCAGAAGCGCGGGAGGGGGGTCCTACGAGCAGTACTTC. Residues: CASRSAGGGSYEQYF.

The chain links TRBV9 to TRBJ1-3; no firm D call. V was cut by 0 bases and J by 1 base, with 14 bases left in between. Germline V lookup: CDR1 SGDLS, CDR2 YYNGEE. The CDR3 length is 17 residues. The CDR3 spells CASSVDEKTTSGNTIYF. The CDR3 region has the DNA TGTGCCAGCAGCGTAGATGAGAAAACTACTTCTGGAAACACCATATATTTT.

This chain joins TRBV25-1 and TRBJ1-6, with a possible D match to TRBD1 (5 bases). The CDR3 runs 17 residues. Trimming pared 4 bases from V and 0 bases from J, leaving 13 bases between. Germline V gene lookup returns CDR1 MGHDK and CDR2 SYGVNS. The CDR3 region has the DNA TGTGCCAGCAGTGGCCCAGGGCGGAGCTCCTATAATTCACCCCTCCACTTT. It yields the protein CASSGPGRSSYNSPLHF.

This clone was picked up a small number of times. This sequence joins TRBV9 and TRBJ1-2; 7 bases agree with TRBD1. V was clipped by 0 bases and J by 4 bases; unmatched bases: 6. Per the germline V gene, CDR1 is SGDLS and CDR2 is YYNGEE. The CDR3 length is 15 residues. The CDR3 nucleotides read TGTGCCAGCAGCGTAGAGGGACAGCCCTCCTATGGCTACACCTTC. This sequence encodes CASSVEGQPSYGYTF.

This rearrangement joins TRBV18 to TRBJ2-5, with 7 bases identical to TRBD1. After removal of 5 bases from V and 3 bases from J, the junction contained 3 bases not matched to a gene. The germline V gene has CDR1 KGHSH and CDR2 LQKENI. The CDR3 length is 13 residues. As DNA, the CDR3 is TGTGCCAGCTCAACGGGACAGAAAGAGACCCAGTACTTC. This encodes CASSTGQKETQYF.

This chain uses TRBV2 with TRBJ1-2; 10 bases agree with TRBD1. This CDR3 contains 13 residues. Germline lookup yields CDR1 SNHLY and CDR2 FYNNEI. The J segment lost 7 bases and the V segment lost 6 bases, leaving 5 bases of the junction unmatched. For the CDR3, the DNA is TGTGCCAGCAGAGGGGACAGGGGCCCTGGCTACACCTTC. It yields the protein CASRGDRGPGYTF.

In this sample, this clone turned up a few times. The chain recombines TRBV30 with TRBJ2-3, with TRBD1 as a possible D gene (6 bases). V was cut by 1 base and J by 5 bases, with 10 bases left in between. The CDR3 runs to 13 residues. Germline assignment: CDR1 GTSNPN and CDR2 SVGIG (reference sequence). The CDR3 DNA reads as TGTGCCTGGAGTGGACAGGACGGAGATACGCAGTATTTT. Translating it yields CAWSGQDGDTQYF.

The rearrangement links TRBV4-1 to TRBJ1-5; D remains ambiguous. This CDR3 is 13 amino acids long. From germline, CDR1 is MGHRA and CDR2 YSYEKL. Trimming shortened V by 1 base and J by 1 base, and 2 bases separated the two germline ends. CDR3 loop: CASSQASNQPQHF. The CDR3, as DNA: TGCGCCAGCAGCCAAGCCAGCAATCAGCCCCAGCATTTT.